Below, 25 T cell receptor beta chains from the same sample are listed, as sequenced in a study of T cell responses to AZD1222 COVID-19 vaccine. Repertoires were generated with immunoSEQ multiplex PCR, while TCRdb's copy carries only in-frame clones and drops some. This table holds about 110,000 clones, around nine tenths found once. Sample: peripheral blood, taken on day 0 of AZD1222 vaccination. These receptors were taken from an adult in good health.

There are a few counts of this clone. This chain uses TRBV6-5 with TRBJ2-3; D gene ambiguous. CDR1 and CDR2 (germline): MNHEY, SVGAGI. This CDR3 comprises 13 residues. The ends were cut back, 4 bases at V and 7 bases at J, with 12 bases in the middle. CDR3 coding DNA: TGTGCCAGCAGTTCGACCGTCCAAAATACGCAGTATTTT. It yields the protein CASSSTVQNTQYF.

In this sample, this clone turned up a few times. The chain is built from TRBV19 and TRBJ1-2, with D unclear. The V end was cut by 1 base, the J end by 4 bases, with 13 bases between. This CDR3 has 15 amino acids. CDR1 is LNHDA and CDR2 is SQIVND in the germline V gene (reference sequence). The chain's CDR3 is CASSIVGRPIYGYTF. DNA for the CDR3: TGTGCCAGTAGTATAGTGGGCAGGCCTATCTATGGCTACACCTTC.

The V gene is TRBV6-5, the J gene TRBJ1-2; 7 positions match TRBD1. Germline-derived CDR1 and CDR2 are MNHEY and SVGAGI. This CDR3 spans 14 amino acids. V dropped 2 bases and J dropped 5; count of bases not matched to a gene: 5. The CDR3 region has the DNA TGTGCCAGCAGTTACAGGGGGCAGGGGTATGGCTACACCTTC. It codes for CASSYRGQGYGYTF.

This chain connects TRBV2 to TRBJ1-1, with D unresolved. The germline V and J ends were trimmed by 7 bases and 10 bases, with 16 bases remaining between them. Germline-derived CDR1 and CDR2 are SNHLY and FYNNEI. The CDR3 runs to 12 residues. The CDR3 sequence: CASIREVSGAFF. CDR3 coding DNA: TGTGCCAGCATCCGAGAGGTCAGCGGAGCTTTCTTT.

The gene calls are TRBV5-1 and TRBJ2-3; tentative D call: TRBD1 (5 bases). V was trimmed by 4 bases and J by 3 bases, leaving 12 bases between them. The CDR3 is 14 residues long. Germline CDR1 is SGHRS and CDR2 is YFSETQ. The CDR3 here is CASSPHDRTDTQYF. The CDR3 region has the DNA TGCGCCAGCAGCCCCCATGACAGAACAGATACGCAGTATTTT. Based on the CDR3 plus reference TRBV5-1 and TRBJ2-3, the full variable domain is KAGVTQTPRYLIKTRGQQVTLSCSPISGHRSVSWYQQTPGQGLQFLFEYFSETQRNKGNFPGRFSGRQFSNSRSEMNVSTLELGDSALYLCASSPHDRTDTQYFGPGTRLTVL.

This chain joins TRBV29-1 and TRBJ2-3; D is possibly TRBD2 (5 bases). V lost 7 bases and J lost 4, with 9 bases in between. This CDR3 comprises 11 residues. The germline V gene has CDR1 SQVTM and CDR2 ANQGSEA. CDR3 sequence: CSGRSADTQYF. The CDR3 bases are TGCAGCGGCCGTAGCGCAGATACGCAGTATTTT.

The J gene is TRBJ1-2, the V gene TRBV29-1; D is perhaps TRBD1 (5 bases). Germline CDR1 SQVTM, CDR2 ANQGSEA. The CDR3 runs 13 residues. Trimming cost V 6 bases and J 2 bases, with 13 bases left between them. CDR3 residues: CSVSGRGNYGYTF. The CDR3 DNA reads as TGCAGCGTCTCGGGGCGCGGGAACTATGGCTACACCTTC.

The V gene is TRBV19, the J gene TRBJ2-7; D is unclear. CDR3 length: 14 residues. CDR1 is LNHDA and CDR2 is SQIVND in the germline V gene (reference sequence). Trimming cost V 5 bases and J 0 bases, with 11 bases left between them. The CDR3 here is CASSPRTGSYEQYF. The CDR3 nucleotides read TGTGCCAGTAGTCCCCGGACGGGCTCCTACGAGCAGTACTTC.

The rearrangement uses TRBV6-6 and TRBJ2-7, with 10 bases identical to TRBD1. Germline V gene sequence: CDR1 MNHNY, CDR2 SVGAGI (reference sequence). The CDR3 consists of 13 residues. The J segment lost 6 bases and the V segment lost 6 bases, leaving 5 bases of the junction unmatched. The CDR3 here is CASRSGTGAEQYV. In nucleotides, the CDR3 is TGTGCCAGCAGGAGTGGGACAGGGGCCGAGCAGTACGTC.

The CDR3: CASSEGRGPDNSPLHF. DNA for the CDR3: TGCGCCAGCAGCGAAGGGCGGGGGCCCGATAATTCACCCCTCCACTTT. The V call is TRBV10-1, the J call TRBJ1-6, with D possibly matching TRBD1 (6 bases). The CDR3 totals 16 residues. Germline CDR1 reads WNHNN; CDR2 reads SYGVQD (reference sequence). Deletions cut 6 bases from V and 5 bases from J, with 17 bases between.

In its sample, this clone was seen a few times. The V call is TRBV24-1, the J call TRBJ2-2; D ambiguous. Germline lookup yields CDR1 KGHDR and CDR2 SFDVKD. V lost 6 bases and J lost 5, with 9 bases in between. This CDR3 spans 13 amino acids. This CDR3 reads CATSPVGTGELFF. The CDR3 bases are TGTGCCACCAGTCCAGTTGGAACCGGGGAGCTGTTTTTT.

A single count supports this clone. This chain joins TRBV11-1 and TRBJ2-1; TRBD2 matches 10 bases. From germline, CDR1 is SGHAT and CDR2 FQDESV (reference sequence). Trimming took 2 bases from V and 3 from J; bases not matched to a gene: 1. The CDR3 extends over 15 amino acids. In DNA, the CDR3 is TGTGCCAGCAGCTTAAGCGGGAGGGGCTACAATGAGCAGTTCTTC. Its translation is CASSLSGRGYNEQFF.

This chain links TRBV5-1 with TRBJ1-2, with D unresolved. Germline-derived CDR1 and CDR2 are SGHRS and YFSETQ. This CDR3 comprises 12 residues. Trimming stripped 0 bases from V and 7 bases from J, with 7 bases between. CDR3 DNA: TGCGCCAGCAGCTTGGGGGGTCCTGGCTACACCTTC. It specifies CASSLGGPGYTF.

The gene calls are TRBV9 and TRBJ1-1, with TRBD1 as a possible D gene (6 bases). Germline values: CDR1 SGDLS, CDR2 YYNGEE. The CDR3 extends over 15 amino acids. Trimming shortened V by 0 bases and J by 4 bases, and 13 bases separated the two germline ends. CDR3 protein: CASSVGVTGLTEAFF. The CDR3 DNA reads TGTGCCAGCAGCGTAGGGGTCACAGGGCTCACTGAAGCTTTCTTT.

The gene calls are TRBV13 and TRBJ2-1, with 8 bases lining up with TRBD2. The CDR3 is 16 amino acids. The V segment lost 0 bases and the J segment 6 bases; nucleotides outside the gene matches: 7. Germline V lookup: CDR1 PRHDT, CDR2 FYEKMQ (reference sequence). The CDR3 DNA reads TGTGCCAGCAGCTTAGGTTCAGGAGCGGGGGCCAATGAGCAGTTCTTC. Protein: CASSLGSGAGANEQFF. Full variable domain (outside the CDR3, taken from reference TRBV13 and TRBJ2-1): AAGVIQSPRHLIKEKRETATLKCYPIPRHDTVYWYQQGPGQDPQFLISFYEKMQSDKGSIPDRFSAQQFSDYHSELNMSSLELGDSALYFCASSLGSGAGANEQFFGPGTRLTVL.

As DNA, the CDR3 is TGTGCCAGTAGGGGGGACAGGGAGTACTTC. Translation gives CASRGDREYF. The V gene is TRBV19, the J gene TRBJ2-7, with 9 bases matching TRBD1. J lost 11 bases, V lost 6 bases, and 2 bases had no gene match. This CDR3 region has 10 residues. Germline V gene sequence: CDR1 LNHDA, CDR2 SQIVND (reference sequence).

The DNA for the CDR3 is TGTGCCAGCAGTCCGACCGCCGGGGGTGGCTACACCTTC. This codes for CASSPTAGGGYTF. The chain is built from TRBV12-3 or TRBV12-4 and TRBJ1-2; a weak D match, TRBD1 (5 bases). CDR3 size: 13 residues. Trimming stripped 5 bases from V and 7 bases from J, with 14 bases between.

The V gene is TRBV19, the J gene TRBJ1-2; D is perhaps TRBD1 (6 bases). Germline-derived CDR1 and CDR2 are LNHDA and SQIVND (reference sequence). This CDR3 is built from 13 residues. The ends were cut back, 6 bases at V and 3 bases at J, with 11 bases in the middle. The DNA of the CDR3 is TGTGCCAGTAGAAATCAGGGGTACTATGGCTACACCTTC. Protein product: CASRNQGYYGYTF.

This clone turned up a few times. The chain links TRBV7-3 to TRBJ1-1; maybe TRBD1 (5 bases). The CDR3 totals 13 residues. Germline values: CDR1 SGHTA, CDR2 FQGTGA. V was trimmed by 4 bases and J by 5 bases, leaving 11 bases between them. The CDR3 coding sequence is TGTGCCAGCAGCTCGGGGGGATGGACTGAAGCTTTCTTT. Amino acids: CASSSGGWTEAFF.

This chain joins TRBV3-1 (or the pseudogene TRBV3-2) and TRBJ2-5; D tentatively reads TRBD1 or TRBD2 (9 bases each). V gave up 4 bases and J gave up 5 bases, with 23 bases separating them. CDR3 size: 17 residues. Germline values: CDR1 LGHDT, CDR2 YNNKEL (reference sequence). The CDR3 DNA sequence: TGTGCCAGCAGCCCCCACCTGCTAGCGGGGACAGGGGAGACCCAGTACTTC. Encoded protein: CASSPHLLAGTGETQYF.

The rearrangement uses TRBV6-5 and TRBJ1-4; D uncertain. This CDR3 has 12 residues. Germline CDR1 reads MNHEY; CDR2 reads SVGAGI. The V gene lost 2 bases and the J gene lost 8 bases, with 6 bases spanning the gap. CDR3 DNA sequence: TGTGCCAGCAGTTACAACAGAGAAAAACTGTTTTTT. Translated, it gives CASSYNREKLFF.

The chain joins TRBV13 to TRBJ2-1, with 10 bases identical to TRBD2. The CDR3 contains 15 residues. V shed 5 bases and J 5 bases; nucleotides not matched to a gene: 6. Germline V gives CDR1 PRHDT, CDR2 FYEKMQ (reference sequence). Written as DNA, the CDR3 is TGTGCCAGCAGCCTAAGACTAGCGGGCAACAATGAGCAGTTCTTC. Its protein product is CASSLRLAGNNEQFF.

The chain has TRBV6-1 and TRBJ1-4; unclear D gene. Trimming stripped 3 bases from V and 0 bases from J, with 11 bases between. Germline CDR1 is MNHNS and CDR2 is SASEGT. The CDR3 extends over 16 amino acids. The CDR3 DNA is TGTGCCAGCAGTGACCCGAGGCACGCAACTAATGAAAAACTGTTTTTT. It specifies CASSDPRHATNEKLFF.

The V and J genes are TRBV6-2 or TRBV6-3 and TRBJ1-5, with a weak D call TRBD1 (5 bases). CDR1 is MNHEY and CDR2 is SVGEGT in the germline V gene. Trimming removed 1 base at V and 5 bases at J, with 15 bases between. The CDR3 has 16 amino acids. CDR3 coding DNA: TGTGCCAGCAGTTACTACCTTGGGGCTGGGGATCAGCCCCAGCATTTT. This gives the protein CASSYYLGAGDQPQHF.

This CDR3 is CASSGPHGDTEAFF. The CDR3 bases are TGCGCCAGCAGCGGACCTCACGGGGACACTGAAGCTTTCTTT. V and J are TRBV4-1 and TRBJ1-1; D is uncertain. This CDR3 spans 14 amino acids. Trimming took 5 bases from V and 3 from J, leaving 13 bases between them. Germline V CDR1 and CDR2: MGHRA, YSYEKL.